The 22 T cell receptor beta chains below were found in one sample sequenced in a study of T cell responses to AZD1222 COVID-19 vaccine. Profiled with immunoSEQ multiplex PCR; TCRdb holds only in-frame clones, not every one. The sample consists of approximately 220,000 clones, 93% of them appearing once. The material was peripheral blood, obtained on day 0 of MenACWY control vaccination. These receptor sequences come from an adult in good health.

In the case of this clone: In the same sample, other DNA sequences code for this CDR3. The chain links TRBV6-5 to TRBJ2-5, with 12 nucleotides matching TRBD2. The CDR3 length is 16 residues. The V gene's germline CDR1 is MNHEY and CDR2 SVGAGI. Losses at the gene ends were 2 bases for V and 2 bases for J; bases not matched to a gene: 3. The CDR3 sequence is CASSYATSGGQETQYF. The CDR3 coding sequence is TGTGCCAGCAGTTACGCGACTAGCGGGGGACAAGAGACCCAGTACTTC.

This chain joins TRBV7-8 and TRBJ1-6; D gene ambiguous. The CDR3 totals 14 residues. Germline lookup yields CDR1 SGHVS and CDR2 FQNEAQ. Trimming took 5 bases from V and 14 from J, leaving 19 bases between them. The CDR3 DNA reads TGTGCCAGCAGCCTCCGGGCGGGTACCTTCACCCTCCACTTT. Amino acid sequence: CASSLRAGTFTLHF. The complete variable domain, with remaining parts taken from reference TRBV7-8 and TRBJ1-6, reads GAGVSQSPRYKVAKRGQDVALRCDPISGHVSLFWYQQALGQGPEFLTYFQNEAQLDKSGLPSDRFFAERPEGSVSTLKIQRTQQEDSAVYLCASSLRAGTFTLHFGNGTRLTVT.

This sequence joins TRBV2 and TRBJ1-6; D is perhaps TRBD1 (6 bases). Germline CDR1 is SNHLY and CDR2 is FYNNEI. This CDR3 is built from 14 residues. Trimming took 7 bases from V and 7 from J, leaving 14 bases between them. CDR3 coding DNA: TGTGCCAGCATGAGGGACACCGTAAATTCACCCCTCCACTTT. Protein sequence: CASMRDTVNSPLHF.

The chain recombines TRBV6-5 with TRBJ2-7; 10 bases match TRBD1. CDR3 length: 15 residues. V lost 7 bases, J lost 5 bases, and 11 bases stayed unmatched. From germline, CDR1 is MNHEY and CDR2 SVGAGI. The CDR3 region is CASIRGGQGFHEQYF. DNA of the CDR3: TGTGCCAGCATTAGGGGGGGACAGGGGTTCCACGAGCAGTACTTC.

V usage is TRBV5-1 and J usage is TRBJ1-5; D is perhaps TRBD1 (6 bases). This CDR3 comprises 15 residues. V was trimmed by 0 bases and J by 4 bases, leaving 11 bases between them. The germline CDR1 and CDR2 sequences are SGHRS and YFSETQ. CDR3 sequence reads: CASSLGAGENQPQHF. As DNA, the CDR3 is TGCGCCAGCAGCTTGGGCGCAGGGGAAAATCAGCCCCAGCATTTT.

The chain couples TRBV6-2 or TRBV6-3 to TRBJ1-1; TRBD1 agrees at 8 bases. V lost 3 bases to trimming and J lost 7 bases; unmatched junction nucleotides: 4. The CDR3 spans 13 residues. Germline loops: CDR1 MNHEY, CDR2 SVGEGT. The CDR3 DNA reads TGTGCCAGCAGTTATCGGACAGGGAGTGAAGCTTTCTTT. It is translated as CASSYRTGSEAFF.

This chain joins TRBV5-1 and TRBJ2-1; 8 bases fit TRBD1. The CDR3 length is 15 residues. Germline loops: CDR1 SGHRS, CDR2 YFSETQ. V lost 4 bases, J lost 3 bases, and 6 bases stayed unmatched. CDR3 amino acids: CASSVAGTGYNEQFF. The CDR3 DNA is TGCGCCAGCAGCGTCGCAGGGACAGGCTACAATGAGCAGTTCTTC.

The chain has TRBV6-5 and TRBJ1-2, with D possibly being TRBD1 (5 bases). This CDR3 spans 14 amino acids. Trimming removed 0 bases from V and 7 bases from J, with 12 bases in between. Germline CDR1 MNHEY, CDR2 SVGAGI. The CDR3 DNA reads as TGTGCCAGCAGTTACTCGGGGCAGGCTTCTGGCTACACCTTC. Encoded protein: CASSYSGQASGYTF.

Only one count was recorded for this clone. This rearrangement joins TRBV5-1 to TRBJ1-3; weak D call: TRBD1 (5 bases). The germline V gene encodes CDR1 SGHRS and CDR2 YFSETQ. Trimming cost V 4 bases and J 0 bases, with 11 bases left between them. This CDR3 is 15 amino acids long. For the CDR3, the DNA is TGCGCCAGCAGCCCCTCAGGGACCTCTGGAAACACCATATATTTT. Encoded protein: CASSPSGTSGNTIYF.

The chain has TRBV11-2 and TRBJ1-1; D may be TRBD1 (5 bases). This CDR3 is 14 amino acids long. Trimming removed 8 bases at V and 1 base at J, with 14 bases between. From germline, CDR1 is SGHAT and CDR2 FQNNGV. The CDR3 DNA sequence: TGTGCCAGCGGAAGGGACTCCTCGAACACTGAAGCTTTCTTT. Translated, it gives CASGRDSSNTEAFF.

This chain uses TRBV5-1 with TRBJ1-1, with 7 bases identical to TRBD1. The V and J ends lost 5 bases and 5 bases, in that order; junction bases with no gene match: 6. CDR1 is SGHRS, CDR2 YFSETQ, per germline. The CDR3 loop spans 13 amino acids. CDR3: CASSSLRGTEAFF. DNA of the CDR3: TGCGCCAGCAGTTCCCTCAGGGGGACTGAAGCTTTCTTT.

The rearrangement uses TRBV6-5 and TRBJ1-1; D perhaps matches TRBD1 (6 bases). Germline CDR1 is MNHEY and CDR2 is SVGAGI. Between the trimmed V and J ends, which lost 8 bases and 7 bases, there was a span of 17 bases. This CDR3 is 13 amino acids long. In DNA, the CDR3 is TGTGCCAGCCATGGGGGCGGGTCAGGTGAAGCTTTCTTT. This sequence encodes CASHGGGSGEAFF.

The chain has TRBV3-1 (or the pseudogene TRBV3-2) and TRBJ1-4; 7 bases are a match to TRBD1. CDR3 length equals 14 residues. V lost 5 bases and J lost 3; bases outside the gene matches: 3. CDR1 and CDR2 from the germline V gene are LGHDT and YNNKEL (reference sequence). The DNA of the CDR3 is TGTGCCAGCAGCAGGGGGCAGGCTAATGAAAAACTGTTTTTT. Translation: CASSRGQANEKLFF.

This clone has only one observation. The chain links TRBV12-3 or TRBV12-4 to TRBJ2-3; 11 nucleotides align to TRBD2. The CDR3 covers 13 residues. Trimming removed 4 bases from V and 10 bases from J; junction bases left unmatched: 4. This CDR3 is CASSYRTSGPQYF. CDR3 bases: TGTGCCAGCAGTTACCGGACTAGCGGGCCGCAGTATTTT.

The chain is built from TRBV25-1 and TRBJ1-6, with 9 positions matching TRBD1. V was clipped by 1 base and J by 7 bases; unmatched bases: 5. Germline V gene sequence: CDR1 MGHDK, CDR2 SYGVNS. This CDR3 has 16 amino acids. CDR3 in DNA: TGTGCCAGCAGTGAATTTGGCGGACAGGGGAATTCACCCCTCCACTTT. Translation gives CASSEFGGQGNSPLHF.

This rearrangement joins TRBV10-3 to TRBJ1-1; no definite D call. This CDR3 contains 13 residues. Trimming removed 5 bases from V and 4 bases from J, with 11 bases in between. The germline gives CDR1 ENHRY, CDR2 SYGVKD. The DNA of the CDR3 is TGTGCCATCAGTCAAGCCGGGCCCACTGAAGCTTTCTTT. This gives the protein CAISQAGPTEAFF.

The chain joins TRBV7-8 to TRBJ1-2; a possible D gene is TRBD1 (5 bases). V shed 0 bases and J shed 7 bases, with 9 bases lying between them. This CDR3 spans 13 amino acids. The germline V gene encodes CDR1 SGHVS and CDR2 FQNEAQ. CDR3 in DNA: TGTGCCAGCAGCTTAGCCGGCGGGGCTGGCTACACCTTC. Encoded protein: CASSLAGGAGYTF.

This clone appeared a single time. The J gene is TRBJ2-5, the V gene TRBV30; maybe TRBD1 (6 bases). V shed 1 base and J shed 5 bases, with 20 bases lying between them. This CDR3 has 16 residues. In germline, CDR1 is GTSNPN, CDR2 SVGIG (reference sequence). Written as DNA, the CDR3 is TGTGCCTGGAGTGCCCCGCCAGTCGGCAGGGGTGAGACCCAGTACTTC. This sequence encodes CAWSAPPVGRGETQYF.

The CDR3 sequence: CASSPLGAGNQPQHF. The CDR3 DNA follows: TGTGCCAGCAGTCCTCTCGGGGCGGGCAATCAGCCCCAGCATTTT. V usage is TRBV27 and J usage is TRBJ1-5; possibly TRBD1 for D (5 bases). This CDR3 comprises 15 residues. Germline V gene sequence: CDR1 MNHEY, CDR2 SMNVEV (reference sequence). The V and J ends lost 5 bases and 2 bases respectively, with 13 bases between them.

V is TRBV2 and J is TRBJ1-2, with unresolved D. Germline lookup yields CDR1 SNHLY and CDR2 FYNNEI. There are 15 residues in the CDR3. The V end was cut by 2 bases, the J end by 0 bases, with 10 bases between. The CDR3 sequence is CASSEQVIANYGYTF. The CDR3 DNA follows: TGTGCCAGCAGTGAACAGGTGATAGCTAACTATGGCTACACCTTC.

The table lists this clone with a few counts. The rearrangement joins TRBV30 to TRBJ1-1, with 7 bases aligning to TRBD1. CDR3 size: 14 residues. Germline V gene lookup returns CDR1 GTSNPN and CDR2 SVGIG (reference sequence). Trimming took 2 bases from V and 11 from J; bases not matched to a gene: 14. CDR3 in amino acids: CAWSTGTDPLRAFF. CDR3 nucleotides: TGTGCCTGGAGTACCGGGACAGACCCGTTGAGGGCTTTCTTT.

The chain employs TRBV7-8 and TRBJ1-4, with a tentative D call TRBD1 (5 bases). Trimming took off 3 bases at V and 10 bases at J, with 21 bases between the two ends. Per germline, CDR1 SGHVS and CDR2 FQNEAQ. CDR3 size: 16 residues. The CDR3 is CASSLQTGLSWGKLFF. The CDR3 coding sequence is TGTGCCAGCAGCTTGCAAACAGGATTGTCGTGGGGAAAACTGTTTTTT.